This T cell receptor beta chain was identified during a study of control samples from healthy donors and cancer patients. Sequencing was performed with immunoSEQ multiplex PCR; in TCRdb, only in-frame clones are kept and a portion is missing. This repertoire shows about 130,000 clones, approximately 90% found once; its top ten account for about 2.3%. Germline CDR1 and CDR2: SGHNT and YYREEE (reference sequence). The CDR3 extends over 14 residues, inclusive of both ends. As for this clone: The DNA is omitted, as the CDR3 cannot be located on it reliably, and the CDR3 follows TCRdb's listing.

The TCR was taken from a man aged 40-49 years in good health. This sequence joins TRBV5-4 and TRBJ1-3; TRBD1, the D gene given by the table, was not confirmed from the DNA. Sequencing was done on a sample of blood. This chain's CDR3 is CASSSVGQGSPKYF.